This T cell receptor beta chain was identified during a study of CD8 T cells in ankylosing spondylitis. Points from the study as a whole: Previously reported in reactive arthritis synovial fluid and blood were some of the motif variants.

About this clonotype itself: Its antigen remains unknown.

TCRdb redid the calling of the 5' RACE reads with MiXCR, one entry per CDR3 protein. This table has around 280,000 distinct CDR3 sequences, 20% appearing once. The CDR3 sequence is 15 residues long. CDR1 and CDR2 from the germline V gene are SGHTA and FQGTGA. Trimming stripped 5 bases from V and 4 bases from J, with 17 bases between. This chain joins TRBV7-3 and TRBJ1-1, with a tentative D call TRBD1 (5 bases). The TCR was taken from a male donor with ankylosing spondylitis or in good health (not recorded which). The sequenced sample consisted of blood, either unsorted or a sorted T cell fraction (not recorded which). The CDR3 protein is CASSPPLGLGTEAFF. The CDR3, as DNA: TGTGCCAGCAGCCCACCCTTGGGGCTCGGCACTGAAGCTTTCTTT.